This is a list of T cell receptor beta chains from one sample in a study. TCRdb re-analysed the 5' RACE reads in MiXCR, keeping a single row per CDR3 protein. The table includes about 41,000 distinct CDR3 sequences, just under 30% detected once. Specimen: memory CD4+ T cells sorted from a lymph node. Receptors originate from a female donor with breast cancer. The CDR3 runs from the conserved cysteine through the conserved F or W. The D gene is left open where the match is weak. Size is stated for part of the rows, as once, few or many counts, or as a class when the clone is expanded.

j_call v_call clone_size d_call cdr3_aa cdr3_nt
TRBJ2-3 TRBV4-1 few . CASSQIASTDTQYF TGCGCCAGCAGCCAAATCGCTAGCACAGATACGCAGTATTTT
TRBJ2-1 TRBV11-1 many . CASSPTSYNEQFF TGTGCCAGCAGCCCCACCTCCTACAATGAGCAGTTCTTC
TRBJ2-3 TRBV4-1 . . CAGSQEGDTQYF TGCGCCGGCAGCCAAGAAGGTGATACGCAGTATTTT
TRBJ2-7 TRBV2 few . CASSFEAEQYF TGTGCCAGCAGCTTCGAGGCCGAGCAGTACTTC
TRBJ1-1 TRBV20-1 . . CSARIRLGAFF TGCAGTGCTAGAATTCGGCTGGGAGCTTTCTTT
TRBJ2-1 TRBV7-9 . TRBD2 CASSSLAGGTFNERFF TGTGCCAGCAGCTCACTAGCGGGAGGGACCTTCAATGAGCGGTTCTTC
TRBJ2-7 TRBV9 few . CASSVTWTEAQYF TGTGCCAGCAGCGTAACTTGGACAGAGGCGCAGTACTTC
TRBJ2-3 TRBV5-1 . TRBD2 CASSPTREASTDTQYF TGCGCCAGCAGCCCTACTCGGGAGGCCAGCACAGATACGCAGTATTTT
TRBJ2-3 TRBV4-1 few . CASSQRRADTQYF TGCGCCAGCAGCCAACGCAGGGCAGATACGCAGTATTTT
TRBJ1-1 TRBV9 few . CASSAGTGTGHAEALF TGTGCCAGCAGCGCGGGAACAGGAACGGGTCACGCTGAAGCTCTCTTT
TRBJ2-1 TRBV7-9 . . CASSLARAYNEQFF TGTGCCAGCAGCTTAGCACGGGCCTACAATGAGCAGTTCTTC
TRBJ2-5 TRBV3-1 . TRBD2 CASRQTSGGPQETQYF TGTGCCAGCAGACAGACTAGCGGGGGGCCTCAAGAGACCCAGTACTTC
TRBJ2-7 TRBV6-2/TRBV6-3 few TRBD1 CASSWDRTYEQYF TGTGCCAGCAGTTGGGACAGGACCTACGAGCAGTACTTC
TRBJ2-1 TRBV30 . TRBD2 CAWSPGLGVVREQFF TGTGCCTGGAGCCCGGGACTAGGGGTAGTTCGAGAGCAGTTCTTC
TRBJ2-3 TRBV6-6 once TRBD2 CASSYSSGSGPDTQYF TGTGCCAGCAGTTACTCGAGCGGGAGTGGCCCAGATACGCAGTATTTT
TRBJ2-7 TRBV12-3/TRBV12-4 few . CASTYGGPEQYF TGTGCCAGCACTTACGGGGGTCCCGAGCAGTACTTC
TRBJ2-1 TRBV7-2 many . CASSLNYNEQFF TGTGCCAGCAGCCTTAACTACAATGAGCAGTTCTTC
TRBJ2-3 TRBV7-8 few . CASSLGPNTDTQYF TGTGCCAGCAGCTTAGGACCAAATACAGATACGCAGTATTTT
TRBJ2-1 TRBV6-1 . . CASSEAITVNEQFF TGTGCCAGCAGTGAAGCAATAACAGTTAATGAGCAGTTCTTC
TRBJ1-5 TRBV30 . . CAWSTDNQPQHF TGTGCCTGGAGCACGGATAATCAGCCCCAGCATTTT
TRBJ2-7 TRBV5-1 . . CASSLAGGGYEQYF TGCGCCAGCAGCTTGGCGGGGGGCGGGTACGAGCAGTACTTC
TRBJ2-5 TRBV7-3 few . CASSLNTQETQYF TGTGCCAGCAGCTTAAATACCCAAGAGACCCAGTACTTC
TRBJ2-1 TRBV5-1 once TRBD1 CASSHGQVGENEQFF TGCGCCAGCAGTCATGGACAGGTGGGGGAGAATGAGCAGTTCTTC
TRBJ1-2 TRBV5-6 . . CASSLLGGKDYTF TGTGCCAGCAGCTTGCTCGGGGGAAAAGACTACACCTTC
TRBJ2-3 TRBV4-1 . . CASSQEGSLTDTQYF TGCGCCAGCAGCCAAGAAGGGAGTCTCACGGATACGCAGTATTTT
TRBJ2-3 TRBV20-1 once . CSAKKLVDTQYF TGCAGTGCTAAAAAACTAGTGGATACGCAGTATTTT
TRBJ1-2 TRBV28 few . CASSLGRTGYTF TGTGCCAGCAGTTTGGGCAGAACTGGCTACACCTTC
TRBJ2-2 TRBV24-1 . TRBD2 CATSDPSAGATGELFF TGTGCCACCAGTGATCCTTCAGCGGGAGCGACCGGGGAGCTGTTTTTT
TRBJ2-2 TRBV11-3 . . CASSRSGLNTGELFF TGTGCCAGCAGCCGGAGCGGGTTGAACACCGGGGAGCTGTTTTTT
TRBJ2-4 TRBV12-3/TRBV12-4 . . CASGRENIQYF TGTGCCAGCGGACGAGAAAACATTCAGTACTTC
TRBJ1-1 TRBV20-1 . . CTPGGLGTEAFF TGCACCCCTGGGGGCCTTGGCACTGAAGCTTTCTTT
TRBJ2-3 TRBV7-2 . TRBD2 CASSSSGGALDTQYF TGTGCCAGCAGCTCTAGCGGGGGGGCCTTAGATACGCAGTATTTT
TRBJ2-1 TRBV10-3 many TRBD2 CAISDGGTAMDEQFF TGTGCCATCAGTGACGGGGGGACCGCTATGGATGAGCAGTTCTTC
TRBJ2-1 TRBV7-2 . . CASSGGGNEQFF TGTGCCAGCAGCGGGGGCGGCAATGAGCAGTTCTTC
TRBJ2-5 TRBV5-1 few . CASREGLETQYF TGCGCCAGCAGAGAGGGATTAGAGACCCAGTACTTC
TRBJ2-6 TRBV20-1 . TRBD1 CSASQGDGANVLTF TGCAGTGCTAGCCAGGGGGACGGGGCCAACGTCCTGACTTTC
TRBJ2-5 TRBV5-4 many . CASRGAGQETQYF TGTGCCAGCAGGGGGGCTGGGCAAGAGACCCAGTACTTC
TRBJ2-3 TRBV5-1 . . CATRGRGTDTQYF TGCGCCACCAGAGGCAGGGGCACAGATACGCAGTATTTT
TRBJ2-4 TRBV4-2 few TRBD2 CASSQPGVAGRTDIQYF TGTGCCAGCAGCCAACCCGGGGTAGCGGGAAGAACGGACATTCAGTACTTC
TRBJ1-2 TRBV2 . TRBD1 CASTRDRHYGYTF TGTGCCAGCACCCGGGACAGACACTATGGCTACACCTTC
TRBJ2-3 TRBV20-1 few . CSASSAYSDGGDTQYF TGCAGTGCTAGTTCCGCCTATAGCGACGGGGGAGATACGCAGTATTTT
TRBJ2-3 TRBV12-3/TRBV12-4 few . CASSLVTFGSNTDTQYF TGTGCCAGCAGTTTGGTGACTTTCGGAAGCAACACAGATACGCAGTATTTT
TRBJ2-1 TRBV5-1 few . CASREGSDNEQFF TGCGCCAGCAGGGAGGGTTCGGACAATGAGCAGTTCTTC
TRBJ2-5 TRBV2 few . CASSHNSGEAETQYF TGTGCCAGCAGTCACAACTCGGGGGAGGCAGAGACCCAGTACTTC
TRBJ1-6 TRBV28 few . CASSVRQIPILPLHF TGTGCCAGCAGTGTACGACAGATCCCAATTTTACCCCTCCACTTT
TRBJ2-1 TRBV20-1 medium-sized . CSASWADEQFF TGCAGTGCTAGTTGGGCCGATGAGCAGTTCTTC
TRBJ1-2 TRBV20-1 many . CSARNRDYGYTF TGCAGTGCTAGGAACAGGGACTATGGCTACACCTTC
TRBJ2-7 TRBV6-6 . . CASSPVGGESYEQYF TGTGCCAGCAGCCCCGTAGGGGGTGAGTCCTACGAGCAGTACTTC
TRBJ2-3 TRBV28 few TRBD1 CASTHRGLHTDTQYF TGTGCCAGCACCCACAGGGGCCTTCACACAGATACGCAGTATTTT
TRBJ2-1 TRBV7-8 . . CASSLGRYNEQFF TGTGCCAGCAGCTTAGGACGCTACAATGAGCAGTTCTTC
TRBJ1-4 TRBV27 . . CASSLQGEKLFF TGTGCCAGCAGTTTACAGGGGGAAAAACTGTTTTTT
TRBJ2-3 TRBV29-1 few . CSPVLAGRSDTQYF TGCAGCCCCGTTCTTGCGGGAAGGTCAGATACGCAGTATTTT
TRBJ2-1 TRBV7-9 few TRBD2 CASSEDREVDEQFF TGTGCCAGCAGCGAGGACCGGGAGGTGGATGAGCAGTTCTTC
TRBJ1-2 TRBV3-1 few TRBD1 CASSSWDRGNYGYTF TGTGCCAGCAGCAGTTGGGACAGGGGGAACTATGGCTACACCTTC
TRBJ2-7 TRBV11-2 few TRBD1 CASSLGGTAYEQYF TGTGCCAGCAGCTTAGGTGGGACAGCCTACGAGCAGTACTTC
TRBJ2-6 TRBV4-2 few . CASSQEVPEISSGANVLTF TGCGCCAGCAGCCAAGAGGTCCCAGAGATATCTTCTGGGGCCAACGTCCTGACTTTC
TRBJ2-5 TRBV5-4 few . CASSLEASMGETQYF TGTGCCAGCAGCTTGGAAGCCTCAATGGGAGAGACCCAGTACTTC
TRBJ1-2 TRBV29-1 . . CSVGQNYGYTF TGCAGCGTTGGACAGAACTATGGCTACACCTTC
TRBJ2-5 TRBV4-1 few TRBD1 CASSQRDRVVKETQYF TGCGCCAGCAGCCAACGGGACAGGGTGGTCAAAGAGACCCAGTACTTC
TRBJ1-1 TRBV12-3/TRBV12-4 . . CASSLNREAFF TGTGCCAGCAGCCTGAACCGTGAAGCTTTCTTT